The source of this T cell receptor (beta chain) is a study of T cells in Graves' hyperthyroidism and ophthalmopathy. Notes on the study in general: Separating ophthalmopathy from stable hyperthyroidism was achieved by a 13 V-J model.

The hyperthyroidism patients had all been newly diagnosed, and their disease duration was under 2 months. Their ages ranged from 18 to 65 years. Isolation of PBMCs was performed on 8.5 to 10 ml fresh peripheral blood. Germline V lookup: CDR1 SNHLY, CDR2 FYNNEI. V was shortened by 10 bases and J by 5 bases, with 18 bases between the two germline ends. The CDR3 runs 13 residues. This clonotype occurred many times. Its matching antigen is unknown. Regions amplified from RNA transcripts were the TCR beta CDR3 regions. When the TCR CDR3 underwent first-round RT-PCR, the HTBI primer set was used. TCRdb fed the multiplex PCR reads into MiXCR, producing one record per CDR3 protein. This sample yields 400,000 to 550,000 distinct CDR3 sequences, of which approximately 15% are seen a single time; about a sixth belongs to the top ten.

The gene calls are TRBV2 and TRBJ2-7, with D possibly TRBD2 on 6 matching bases. The sample consisted of blood. The TCR was taken from a woman aged 18-35 years with Graves' hyperthyroidism. CDR3: CAIRRAGQDEQYV. CDR3 bases: TGTGCCATTCGGAGGGCAGGGCAAGACGAGCAGTACGTC.